This TCR beta chain was retrieved from a study of blood T cells in healthy people across ages. About this clonotype: Its target is unknown.

PCR was performed a second time for 7 to 11 cycles using a sample-barcoded 5' primer and a J-beta primer mix. TCRdb passed the 5' RACE reads through MiXCR, listing each CDR3 protein once. The table lists about 640,000 distinct CDR3 sequences, 58% of them singletons. Trimming took 4 bases from V and 3 from J; bases not matched to a gene: 4. Germline CDR1 reads DFQATT; CDR2 reads SNEGSKA (reference sequence). This CDR3 has 13 residues. Every sample had a minimum of 6.5 million PBMCs isolated. Notes on the study in general: Changes seen in expanded clonotypes were possibly confounded by donor CMV status left unknown.

This receptor was taken from a man aged 60 to 69 in good health. The source material was blood. V gene TRBV20-1 combines with J gene TRBJ2-5; 8 nucleotides line up with TRBD2. CDR3 in amino acids: CSATLRGEETQYF. The CDR3 coding sequence is TGCAGTGCTACATTGCGGGGGGAAGAGACCCAGTACTTC.